The 14 T cell receptor beta chains presented below share a single source sample, sequenced in a study of beta chain features in type 1 diabetes. The antigens these receptors bind are not known. Of the isolated RNA, all was reverse transcribed, and so the sequenced material was expressed TCRB transcripts. The assay was immunoSEQ multiplex PCR, and TCRdb's table has in-frame clones only and misses some. The sample lists 550,000 to 850,000 clones; about an eighth were seen once. Study-wide results and caveats: For Type 1 diabetes patients, all four CD4+ subsets carried TCRB CDR3s that were moderately but significantly shorter.

Sequencing was carried out using naive CD4+ T cells from blood. The receptors here all came from a man younger than 35 with type 1 diabetes.

This clone was seen a handful of times. The J gene is TRBJ1-5, the V gene TRBV25-1; D gene ambiguous. Trimming pared 4 bases from V and 3 bases from J, leaving 7 bases between. The CDR3 loop spans 13 amino acids. The germline V gene encodes CDR1 MGHDK and CDR2 SYGVNS. The CDR3 nucleotides are TGTGCCAGCAGTGGTCAGCTCAATCAGCCCCAGCATTTT. Amino acid sequence: CASSGQLNQPQHF.

The V and J genes are TRBV21-1 and TRBJ2-3; the table's D call TRBD2 went unverified against the DNA. TRBV21-1 is a pseudogene locus. CDR3 length equals 16 residues. CDR3 in amino acids: CASRHRPPELLAATPF. CDR3 coding DNA: TGTGCCAGCAGACACCGACCTCCTGAGTTGCTAGCGGCGACCCCTTTT.

The J gene is TRBJ2-5, the V gene TRBV18, with 8 bases matching TRBD2. The CDR3 loop spans 15 amino acids. Per the germline V gene, CDR1 is KGHSH and CDR2 is LQKENI. V lost 3 bases to trimming and J lost 5 bases; unmatched junction nucleotides: 8. DNA for the CDR3: TGTGCCAGCTCACCTAGTCTAGCGGGTGAGGAGACCCAGTACTTC. Amino acid sequence: CASSPSLAGEETQYF.

This clone was observed a few times. V gene TRBV30 combines with J gene TRBJ2-1, with TRBD2 matching over 9 bases. The CDR3 covers 14 residues. Germline CDR1 is GTSNPN and CDR2 is SVGIG (reference sequence). The V gene end was trimmed by 0 bases and the J gene end by 10 bases; junction bases not matched to a gene: 7. The CDR3 sequence: CAWSVHPLAGEQFF. The DNA of the CDR3 is TGTGCCTGGAGTGTACACCCCCTAGCGGGGGAGCAGTTCTTC.

This clone has only a few counts. The genes are TRBV18 and TRBJ1-4; D not certain. The germline V gene encodes CDR1 KGHSH and CDR2 LQKENI. Trimming shortened V by 2 bases and J by 7 bases, and 8 bases separated the two germline ends. There are 13 residues in the CDR3. CDR3 protein: CASSPGISEKLFF. CDR3 DNA sequence: TGTGCCAGCTCACCAGGCATATCTGAAAAACTGTTTTTT.

This clone has only a few counts. CDR3 sequence: CASSGRTTGDGYTF. The CDR3 DNA reads as TGTGCCAGCAGCGGCCGCACGACAGGGGATGGCTACACCTTC. V usage is TRBV9 and J usage is TRBJ1-2; the match to TRBD1 covers 8 bases. V shed 3 bases and J 6 bases; nucleotides not matched to a gene: 7. In germline, CDR1 is SGDLS, CDR2 YYNGEE. CDR3 length: 14 residues.

This clone has a handful of counts. This sequence joins TRBV7-9 and TRBJ1-3; D is undetermined. V was trimmed by 5 bases and J by 0 bases, leaving 8 bases between them. The germline CDR1 and CDR2 sequences are SEHNR and FQNEAQ (reference sequence). The CDR3 totals 14 residues. The CDR3 region is CASSNPSSGNTIYF. CDR3 in DNA: TGTGCCAGCAGCAACCCTAGCTCTGGAAACACCATATATTTT.

The chain has TRBV6-5 and TRBJ2-5; D possibly corresponds to TRBD1 (5 bases). The CDR3 covers 14 residues. Germline CDR1 MNHEY, CDR2 SVGAGI. Between the trimmed V and J ends, which lost 5 bases and 3 bases, there was a span of 13 bases. CDR3 sequence (DNA): TGTGCCAGCAGTACAGACAGTATTGAAGAGACCCAGTACTTC. This codes for CASSTDSIEETQYF.

The gene calls are TRBV9 and TRBJ2-1, with D hard to call. V was clipped by 1 base and J by 2 bases, with 7 bases between them. The germline V gene encodes CDR1 SGDLS and CDR2 YYNGEE. The CDR3 runs 14 residues. CDR3 in amino acids: CASSVQSPYNEQFF. CDR3 DNA sequence: TGTGCCAGCAGCGTACAGTCCCCCTACAATGAGCAGTTCTTC.

This chain connects TRBV29-1 to TRBJ2-5, with unresolved D. V was trimmed by 6 bases and J by 5 bases, leaving 19 bases between them. CDR3 length: 14 residues. Germline loops: CDR1 SQVTM, CDR2 ANQGSEA. The CDR3 sequence: CSVESTNPRETQYF. DNA for the CDR3: TGCAGCGTGGAAAGTACTAACCCTCGGGAGACCCAGTACTTC.

This chain uses TRBV6-1 with TRBJ2-5; 7 nucleotides align to TRBD2. The V segment lost 6 bases and the J segment 1 base; nucleotides outside the gene matches: 5. Germline-derived CDR1 and CDR2 are MNHNS and SASEGT. This CDR3 has 14 residues. The CDR3 DNA sequence: TGTGCCAGCAGGTTTGGGACTATCCAAGAGACCCAGTACTTC. Amino acids: CASRFGTIQETQYF.

The chain has TRBV11-1 and TRBJ2-7; possible D gene TRBD1, 5 bases. Trimming took 5 bases from V and 4 from J, leaving 12 bases between them. The CDR3 contains 13 residues. Germline values: CDR1 SGHAT, CDR2 FQDESV (reference sequence). DNA of the CDR3: TGTGCCAGCAGCGCGGACACCGAATACGAGCAGTACTTC. It codes for CASSADTEYEQYF. Full variable domain (rest looked up from reference TRBV11-1 and TRBJ2-7): EAEVAQSPRYKITEKSQAVAFWCDPISGHATLYWYRQILGQGPELLVQFQDESVVDDSQLPKDRFSAERLKGVDSTLKIQPAELGDSAMYLCASSADTEYEQYFGPGTRLTVT.

This clone was observed a handful of times. V is TRBV12-5 and J is TRBJ1-6; D may be TRBD1 (6 bases). From germline, CDR1 is LGHNT and CDR2 FRNRAP. The germline V and J ends were trimmed by 3 bases and 10 bases, with 16 bases remaining between them. CDR3 size: 15 residues. CDR3 in DNA: TGTGCTAGTGGTTTTCTGGGGGGCGGTGGGTCACCCCTCCACTTT. Its translation: CASGFLGGGGSPLHF.

This sequence joins TRBV10-3 and TRBJ2-7; 8 positions match TRBD1. The V gene's germline CDR1 is ENHRY and CDR2 SYGVKD. The CDR3 has 14 residues. V shed 4 bases and J 3 bases; nucleotides not matched to a gene: 5. The CDR3 sequence is CAISGGTGHYEQYF. CDR3 bases: TGTGCCATCAGTGGTGGGACAGGTCACTACGAGCAGTACTTC.